What follows is one T cell receptor beta chain and its context. Its target is not known. The sample originates from a study of monozygotic twins with inflammatory bowel disease. UMIs with a 6-nucleotide sample barcode were added by template switching. With the 5' RACE reads reprocessed, TCRdb shows one record per CDR3 protein and no DNA. The table lists more than 110,000 distinct CDR3 sequences. Study-wide findings and caveats: Lower TCRbeta diversity (inverse Simpson) was seen in IBD patients than in healthy co-twins. Possibly because of limited power, concordant and discordant twins showed no difference in repertoire similarity.

Germline V gene sequence: CDR1 MDHEN, CDR2 SYDVKM. The CDR3 consists of 14 residues. The source of this sequence is a human donor with ulcerative colitis or Crohn's disease, or a healthy co-twin of an affected twin (not recorded which). Sequences were obtained from blood. The rearrangement links TRBV28 to TRBJ1-2. This chain's CDR3 is CASSLLNSFYGYTF.